These 5 T cell receptor beta chains came from one sample sequenced in a study of Graves' ophthalmopathy and Graves' hyperthyroidism. Amplification of TCR beta CDR3 regions used RNA transcripts. HTBI-primed RT-PCR formed the first round, and a multiplex PCR formed the second. One entry per CDR3 protein, called by TCRdb with MiXCR from the multiplex PCR reads. The sample carries 650,000 to 800,000 distinct CDR3 sequences, over 40% recorded once. Specimen: peripheral blood. The receptors come from an adult man with Graves' ophthalmopathy.

J is TRBJ1-2 and V is TRBV9; 12 bases map to TRBD1. CDR1 and CDR2 (germline): SGDLS, YYNGEE. The CDR3 spans 15 residues. The J segment lost 7 bases and the V segment lost 5 bases, leaving 9 bases of the junction unmatched. In DNA, the CDR3 is TGTGCCAGCAGGTCGGGACAGGGGGCGCCCAGTGGCTACACCTTC. Translating gives CASRSGQGAPSGYTF. The entire variable domain, with the rest obtained from reference TRBV9 and TRBJ1-2, is as follows: DSGVTQTPKHLITATGQRVTLRCSPRSGDLSVYWYQQSLDQGLQFLIQYYNGEERAKGNILERFSAQQFPDLHSELNLSSLELGDSALYFCASRSGQGAPSGYTFGSGTRLTVV.

Only a few counts were recorded for this clonotype. Its ends do not fully match the called genes, so a read error is possible. CDR3 region: CASSEWTGDEKLFF. The DNA for the CDR3 is TGTGCCAGCAGTGAATGGACAGGGGATGAAAAACTGTTTTTT. The J gene is TRBJ1-4, the V gene TRBV10-3; 9 nucleotides agree with TRBD1. The CDR3 has 14 amino acids. In germline, CDR1 is ENHRY, CDR2 SYGVKD.

This clonotype turned up a few times. The chain has TRBV5-1 and TRBJ1-1; D remains ambiguous. Deletions cut 3 bases from V and 6 bases from J, with 12 bases between. The CDR3 covers 13 residues. Germline lookup yields CDR1 SGHRS and CDR2 YFSETQ. This CDR3 is CASSSGLGPEAFF. The CDR3, as DNA: TGCGCCAGCAGCTCAGGTCTGGGTCCTGAAGCTTTCTTT.

This clonotype has ten or more counts. The gene calls are TRBV29-1 and TRBJ2-2, with D maybe TRBD2 (6 bases). The V gene's germline CDR1 is SQVTM and CDR2 ANQGSEA. The CDR3 consists of 14 residues. V lost 2 bases and J lost 5, with 12 bases in between. DNA for the CDR3: TGCAGCGTTGAAATGGGGGGAGGAACCGGGGAGCTGTTTTTT. Encoded protein: CSVEMGGGTGELFF.

This clonotype was counted at least ten times. The chain employs TRBV11-2 and TRBJ2-5, with a weak D call TRBD2 (5 bases). Between the trimmed V and J ends, which lost 5 bases and 6 bases, there was a span of 16 bases. Germline V lookup: CDR1 SGHAT, CDR2 FQNNGV. The CDR3 loop spans 14 amino acids. CDR3 loop: CASSTGIGEQTQYF. The CDR3 bases are TGTGCCAGCAGCACCGGGATCGGGGAACAGACCCAGTACTTC.